These 24 T cell receptor beta chains originate from one sample sequenced in a study of coeliac disease (dated by TCRdb to 2021 to 2024). Findings and caveats that apply to the study as a whole: Active coeliac intraepithelial and lamina propria samples had lower TRB and TRG repertoire clonality than controls, suggesting that diverse T cells were recruited.

These TCRs' antigens remain unknown. The library was obtained by the immunoSEQ multiplex PCR assay. The source is immuneACCESS, and TCRdb retained only in-frame sequences with V and J called. Part of the clones is not carried over; for the studies checked, unresolved V genes explain less than half of this, and the remainder is unexplained. The table for this sample lists 2,500 to 3,000 clones; roughly 53% of them were counted only once. About 9.4% of the sample rests with the top ten. Material for sequencing was intraepithelial lymphocytes from the gut. According to the study, the label for this sample's cell subset or site signals: intraepithelial cell (IEC) fraction of small intestinal biopsy. Receptors originate from a man in his fifties or sixties with active celiac disease.

The chain employs TRBV6-5 and TRBJ2-7; 8 bases align to TRBD1. This CDR3 contains 14 residues. The germline V gene encodes CDR1 MNHEY and CDR2 SVGAGI. V was clipped by 5 bases and J by 6 bases; unmatched bases: 9. CDR3 sequence: CASSEGRGPGEQYF. The CDR3 region has the DNA TGTGCCAGCAGTGAAGGCAGGGGGCCGGGCGAGCAGTACTTC.

The V call is TRBV28, the J call TRBJ2-6; D is possibly TRBD1 (6 bases). Germline lookup yields CDR1 MDHEN and CDR2 SYDVKM. Between the trimmed V and J ends, which lost 6 bases and 6 bases, there was a span of 27 bases. This CDR3 is 19 amino acids long. Here the CDR3 reads CASSLLTGSRVGEANVLTF. The CDR3 region has the DNA TGTGCCAGCAGCCTATTAACAGGGTCGAGGGTCGGCGAGGCCAACGTCCTGACTTTC.

V and J are TRBV5-4 and TRBJ2-7; D is perhaps TRBD1 (6 bases). The length of the CDR3 is 13 residues. CDR1 and CDR2 from the germline V gene are SGHNT and YYREEE (reference sequence). Trimming shortened V by 2 bases and J by 3 bases, and 9 bases separated the two germline ends. The CDR3: CASSLGQHYEQYV. CDR3 sequence (DNA): TGTGCCAGCAGCTTAGGACAGCACTACGAGCAGTACGTC.

This chain connects TRBV2 to TRBJ1-1; D might be TRBD1 (5 bases). From germline, CDR1 is SNHLY and CDR2 FYNNEI. CDR3 length: 15 residues. Trimming took 6 bases from V and 3 from J, leaving 17 bases between them. The CDR3 spells CASSRDGGWDTEAFF. CDR3 bases: TGTGCCAGCAGCAGGGACGGAGGGTGGGACACTGAAGCTTTCTTT.

There are a few counts of this clone. This chain connects TRBV2 to TRBJ2-2; D is ambiguous. This CDR3 spans 15 amino acids. The V end lost 4 bases, the J end lost 6 bases, and 15 bases lay between the germline ends. Germline CDR1 and CDR2: SNHLY and FYNNEI. The CDR3 coding sequence is TGTGCCAGCAGTGCCCCGGGTTGGCAATCCGGGGAGCTGTTTTTT. This sequence encodes CASSAPGWQSGELFF.

This clone was detected only a few times. The chain uses TRBV4-1 and TRBJ2-2; 9 bases align to TRBD2. The trim removed 4 bases at V and 4 bases at J, leaving 4 bases unmatched. The V gene's germline CDR1 is MGHRA and CDR2 YSYEKL. The CDR3 runs 15 residues. CDR3 DNA: TGCGCCAGCAGCCCCGGACTAGCGTTCACCGGGGAGCTGTTTTTT. Translated, it gives CASSPGLAFTGELFF.

For the CDR3, the DNA is TGCGCCAGCAGACAGGGGCGGGATACGCAGTATTTT. It specifies CASRQGRDTQYF. The chain recombines TRBV23-1 with TRBJ2-3; 7 bases are a match to TRBD1. TRBV23-1 is annotated as an ORF whose role is uncertain. Trimming took 6 bases from V and 6 from J; bases not matched to a gene: 3. The CDR3 contains 12 residues.

V and J are TRBV25-1 and TRBJ1-5, with unresolved D. Trimming removed 9 bases at V and 0 bases at J, with 12 bases between. CDR1 and CDR2 from the germline V gene are MGHDK and SYGVNS. The CDR3 is made up of 14 amino acids. The CDR3 region has the DNA TGTGCCAGGGTGCGGAGTCCTAGCAATCAGCCCCAGCATTTT. It is translated as CARVRSPSNQPQHF.

The sample holds one count of this clone. The chain combines TRBV7-8 with TRBJ1-1; TRBD1 matches at 11 bases. V lost 0 bases and J lost 4; bases outside the gene matches: 4. CDR1 is SGHVS, CDR2 FQNEAQ, per germline. CDR3 size: 16 residues. The CDR3 region has the DNA TGTGCCAGCAGCTTAGCGGGGACAGGGGGTATCACTGAAGCTTTCTTT. This encodes CASSLAGTGGITEAFF.

This chain uses TRBV10-3 with TRBJ1-1; no definite D call. Trimming stripped 2 bases from V and 0 bases from J, with 7 bases between. Per the germline V gene, CDR1 is ENHRY and CDR2 is SYGVKD. CDR3 size: 14 residues. This CDR3 is CAISEVAVNTEAFF. The CDR3 DNA sequence: TGTGCCATCAGTGAGGTTGCGGTGAACACTGAAGCTTTCTTT.

By proportion, this clone is large (0.1 to 1%). The CDR3 DNA reads as TGTGCCAGCAGCCATTCTACTTCAGGGGGCGCCTACGTGTACGAGCAGTACTTC. Protein product: CASSHSTSGGAYVYEQYF. The J gene is TRBJ2-7, the V gene TRBV4-2; 8 bases match TRBD1. V lost 3 bases, J lost 4 bases, and 17 bases stayed unmatched. CDR1 and CDR2 (germline): LGHNA, YNFKEQ. The CDR3 length is 18 residues.

This clone was seen a handful of times. The chain joins TRBV5-1 to TRBJ2-5; 7 bases fit TRBD1. With 0 bases clipped from V and 1 base from J, the junction kept 6 bases outside the gene matches. The CDR3 has 16 amino acids. In germline, CDR1 is SGHRS, CDR2 YFSETQ. As DNA, the CDR3 is TGCGCCAGCAGCTTGGGCCCGGGACAGCTCCAAGAGACCCAGTACTTC. It codes for CASSLGPGQLQETQYF.

By share of the sample, this clone is large. V usage is TRBV25-1 and J usage is TRBJ1-4, with D possibly being TRBD1 (5 bases). Germline V gene data show CDR1 as MGHDK and CDR2 as SYGVNS. This CDR3 has 15 residues. Trimming cost V 6 bases and J 8 bases, with 19 bases left between them. The CDR3 DNA reads as TGTGCCAGCAGCCAAGACTTCGTCTCAGGGGAAAAACTGTTTTTT. It codes for CASSQDFVSGEKLFF.

This clone is judged medium-sized. The chain couples TRBV10-3 to TRBJ1-3; TRBD1 matches at 9 bases. V gave up 11 bases and J gave up 4 bases; unmatched junction bases: 6. The germline V gene has CDR1 ENHRY and CDR2 SYGVKD. The length of the CDR3 is 13 residues. CDR3 amino acids: CAPGTGPGNTIYF. The CDR3 bases are TGTGCCCCCGGGACAGGGCCAGGAAACACCATATATTTT.

The V and J genes are TRBV5-1 and TRBJ2-3; perhaps TRBD2 as D (5 bases). CDR1 is SGHRS and CDR2 is YFSETQ in the germline V gene. This CDR3 region has 15 residues. Trimming stripped 1 base from V and 2 bases from J, with 11 bases between. The DNA of the CDR3 is TGCGCCAGCAGCTTGTCACCCGGGAACACAGATACGCAGTATTTT. This encodes CASSLSPGNTDTQYF. The complete variable domain, with remaining parts taken from reference TRBV5-1 and TRBJ2-3, reads KAGVTQTPRYLIKTRGQQVTLSCSPISGHRSVSWYQQTPGQGLQFLFEYFSETQRNKGNFPGRFSGRQFSNSRSEMNVSTLELGDSALYLCASSLSPGNTDTQYFGPGTRLTVL.

This chain uses TRBV7-9 with TRBJ1-5, with 7 bases matching TRBD1. CDR1 and CDR2 from the germline V gene are SEHNR and FQNEAQ (reference sequence). The CDR3 is 14 residues long. V lost 3 bases and J lost 1; bases outside the gene matches: 0. The CDR3 nucleotides are TGTGCCAGCAGCTTGGACAGGAGCAATCAGCCCCAGCATTTT. This sequence encodes CASSLDRSNQPQHF.

The CDR3 sequence: CASSPTPQGGEQYV. The DNA of the CDR3 is TGTGCCAGCTCACCAACCCCACAGGGGGGCGAGCAGTACGTC. The V and J genes are TRBV18 and TRBJ2-7, with 8 positions matching TRBD1. With V trimmed by 2 bases and J by 6 bases, 6 bases remained unmatched. The CDR3 covers 14 residues. From germline, CDR1 is KGHSH and CDR2 LQKENI.

This clone was detected a few times. The chain uses TRBV2 and TRBJ2-1, with 8 bases that match TRBD1. V dropped 4 bases and J dropped 8; count of bases not matched to a gene: 16. This CDR3 spans 17 amino acids. Germline CDR1 and CDR2: SNHLY and FYNNEI. CDR3 DNA: TGTGCCAGCAGTGGCACGTTGGCAGGGGGCTCCTCTGATGAGCAGTTCTTC. This codes for CASSGTLAGGSSDEQFF.

The genes are TRBV5-1 and TRBJ1-2; D remains unclear. The CDR3 totals 15 residues. From germline, CDR1 is SGHRS and CDR2 YFSETQ. Trimming cost V 0 bases and J 4 bases, with 13 bases left between them. The CDR3 loop reads CASSLELGSFYGYTF. The CDR3 DNA is TGCGCCAGCAGCTTGGAGCTGGGCAGCTTCTATGGCTACACCTTC.

This clone was counted a few times. This chain connects TRBV7-8 to TRBJ2-3; possible D gene TRBD1, 6 bases. V was pared by 1 base and J by 10 bases, with 15 bases between. The CDR3 has 14 residues. CDR1 and CDR2 from the germline V gene are SGHVS and FQNEAQ. The CDR3 DNA reads TGTGCCAGCAGCTTAGAATTGTGGGGGCAGGCGCAGTATTTT. Translated, it gives CASSLELWGQAQYF.

The chain carries TRBV9 and TRBJ2-2, with D possibly TRBD1 on 6 matching bases. The CDR3 is made up of 16 amino acids. Germline CDR1 is SGDLS and CDR2 is YYNGEE. Deletions cut 4 bases from V and 0 bases from J, with 13 bases between. Written as DNA, the CDR3 is TGTGCCAGCAGCCCGAGAGAGGGGGCGAACACCGGGGAGCTGTTTTTT. It specifies CASSPREGANTGELFF.

The chain carries TRBV7-2 and TRBJ2-5; D might be TRBD1 (6 bases). Looked up from germline, CDR1 is SGHTA and CDR2 is FQGNSA. The CDR3 covers 17 residues. Trimming left V 0 bases short and J 1 base short, with 15 bases between. CDR3 nucleotide sequence: TGTGCCAGCAGCTTAGCGTTTTCAGGGGTCGGCCAAGAGACCCAGTACTTC. Encoded protein: CASSLAFSGVGQETQYF.

This chain joins TRBV5-4 and TRBJ2-7; D call uncertain. Germline values: CDR1 SGHNT, CDR2 YYREEE (reference sequence). V was cut by 1 base and J by 1 base, with 12 bases left in between. The CDR3 covers 15 residues. The DNA for the CDR3 is TGTGCCAGCAGCTTGACGGGTTCCTCATCCTACGAGCAGTACGTC. It translates to CASSLTGSSSYEQYV.

A remark on this clone: Other DNA variants within this sample encode the same CDR3. The CDR3 DNA reads as TGTGCCAGCAGCTCGCCTGGGACAGGGGCTTCACCCCTCCACTTT. Translating gives CASSSPGTGASPLHF. The chain links TRBV7-9 to TRBJ1-6, with TRBD1 matching over 10 bases. Germline V CDR1 and CDR2: SEHNR, FQNEAQ (reference sequence). The V gene end was trimmed by 4 bases and the J gene end by 9 bases; junction bases not matched to a gene: 6. CDR3 size: 15 residues.